This T cell receptor beta chain comes out of a study of T cell changes during pregnancy in multiple sclerosis. The germline V gene encodes CDR1 ENHRY and CDR2 SYGVKD. The junction had 12 bases not matched to a gene; V was cut back by 11 bases and J by 2 bases. This CDR3 has 16 amino acids. Repertoires were generated with immunoSEQ multiplex PCR, while TCRdb's copy carries only in-frame clones and drops some. The sample has some 41,000 clones; about 89% are singletons. The TCR comes from a female donor with multiple sclerosis, enrolled in a pregnancy study. V gene TRBV10-3 combines with J gene TRBJ2-1; the match to TRBD2 covers 10 bases. The sequenced sample was CD4+ T cells from peripheral blood mononuclear cells, obtained in the first trimester of pregnancy. The CDR3 is CAAQASGSNPYNEQFF. The CDR3 DNA reads TGTGCCGCCCAAGCTAGCGGGAGTAACCCCTACAATGAGCAGTTCTTC.